Below are 22 T cell receptor beta chains sequenced from a single sample in a study of OX40 agonist ivuxolimab in advanced cancers. Generated by immunoSEQ multiplex PCR, the TCRdb table keeps only in-frame clones and is missing some. Found here are over 70,000 clones, about 90% of them singletons; the top ten hold around 9.9%. Sequencing used CD4+ or CD8+ T cells sorted from blood, obtained in a trial of the OX40 agonist ivuxolimab. The source of these receptors is an adult with an advanced solid tumor such as melanoma, head and neck, liver or kidney cancer.

This clone appeared once. The V call is TRBV14, the J call TRBJ2-1, with 10 positions matching TRBD1. V shed 4 bases, J shed 8 bases, and the junction held 8 bases outside the gene matches. Germline V gene data show CDR1 as SGHDN and CDR2 as FVKESK. CDR3 length: 15 amino acids. The CDR3 region has the DNA TGTGCCAGCAGCCTCCGACAGGGGGCAGGGGATGAGCAGTTCTTC. Translated: CASSLRQGAGDEQFF. The full variable domain, completed using reference TRBV14 and TRBJ2-1, is EAGVTQFPSHSVIEKGQTVTLRCDPISGHDNLYWYRRVMGKEIKFLLHFVKESKQDESGMPNNRFLAERTGGTYSTLKVQPAELEDSGVYFCASSLRQGAGDEQFFGPGTRLTVL.

The CDR3 protein is CASSDRSWTEAFF. The CDR3 DNA follows: TGTGCCAGCAGCGACAGGAGCTGGACTGAAGCTTTCTTT. The chain couples TRBV2 to TRBJ1-1; weak D call: TRBD1 (6 bases). This CDR3 spans 13 amino acids. Germline V gives CDR1 SNHLY, CDR2 FYNNEI. V was shortened by 6 bases and J by 5 bases, with 13 bases between the two germline ends.

The chain joins TRBV11-2 to TRBJ2-1; maybe TRBD1 (5 bases). The V end lost 7 bases, the J end lost 4 bases, and 11 bases lay between the germline ends. This CDR3 is built from 13 residues. Per germline, CDR1 SGHAT and CDR2 FQNNGV. In nucleotides, the CDR3 is TGTGCCAGCAACCAGGGAATGTACAATGAGCAGTTCTTC. Protein sequence: CASNQGMYNEQFF.

The rearrangement joins TRBV7-3 to TRBJ2-1; D call uncertain. V lost 3 bases and J lost 0, with 18 bases in between. The CDR3 loop spans 18 amino acids. Germline assignment: CDR1 SGHTA and CDR2 FQGTGA. The CDR3 is CASSLNTLSLSSYNEQFF. Written as DNA, the CDR3 is TGTGCCAGCAGCTTGAATACACTCTCACTTAGCTCCTACAATGAGCAGTTCTTC.

The chain joins TRBV11-3 to TRBJ2-2, with TRBD1 identical over 11 bases. The CDR3 consists of 16 residues. Germline-derived CDR1 and CDR2 are SGHNT and YENEEA. With 0 bases clipped from V and 6 bases from J, the junction kept 3 bases outside the gene matches. CDR3 sequence (DNA): TGTGCCAGCAGCTTAGAGGACAGGGGGCCCCCCGGGGAGCTGTTTTTT. It yields the protein CASSLEDRGPPGELFF.

The V gene is TRBV9, the J gene TRBJ2-1; D not resolved. V was shortened by 3 bases and J by 4 bases, with 5 bases between the two germline ends. This CDR3 is built from 12 residues. Germline V CDR1 and CDR2: SGDLS, YYNGEE. Written as DNA, the CDR3 is TGTGCCAGCAGCGGCAGGTACAATGAGCAGTTCTTC. It specifies CASSGRYNEQFF.

In this sample, this clone turned up once. The chain combines TRBV19 with TRBJ2-1, with 9 bases aligning to TRBD1. CDR1 is LNHDA, CDR2 SQIVND, per germline (reference sequence). J lost 8 bases, V lost 4 bases, and 6 bases had no gene match. This CDR3 is built from 14 residues. CDR3 in DNA: TGTGCCAGTAGTACGAACAGGGGGCTCGATGAGCAGTTCTTC. Amino acids: CASSTNRGLDEQFF.

The chain recombines TRBV9 with TRBJ2-3, with a weak D call TRBD2 (7 bases). Germline V gene data show CDR1 as SGDLS and CDR2 as YYNGEE. The CDR3 loop spans 12 amino acids. V lost 4 bases to trimming and J lost 12 bases, with 15 bases between them. In DNA, the CDR3 is TGTGCCAGCAGCCCTAACGGGGGGCCACAGTATTTT. Its protein product is CASSPNGGPQYF.

This clone counts as medium-sized. CDR3 nucleotides: TGTGCCAGCAGTCTACAGGGGGGTAGTTCTGGCTACACCTTC. This sequence encodes CASSLQGGSSGYTF. The rearrangement uses TRBV6-5 and TRBJ1-2; 8 positions match TRBD1. This CDR3 is built from 14 residues. Germline CDR1 and CDR2: MNHEY and SVGAGI. Trimming cost V 5 bases and J 7 bases; bases outside gene matches: 9.

Concerning this clone itself: The same CDR3 arises from other DNA sequences in this sample as well. The rearrangement links TRBV27 to TRBJ2-1; 9 bases are a match to TRBD2. The V gene's germline CDR1 is MNHEY and CDR2 SMNVEV (reference sequence). The trim removed 4 bases at V and 7 bases at J, leaving 8 bases unmatched. The CDR3 runs 15 residues. The CDR3, as DNA: TGTGCCAGCAGTTCGGGACTAGCCGGTTTGAATGAGCAGTTCTTC. It yields the protein CASSSGLAGLNEQFF.

V gene TRBV27 combines with J gene TRBJ1-5, with TRBD1 as a possible D gene (6 bases). The germline CDR1 and CDR2 sequences are MNHEY and SMNVEV (reference sequence). Trimming shortened V by 6 bases and J by 0 bases, and 18 bases separated the two germline ends. The CDR3 loop spans 17 amino acids. The CDR3 is CASSSVGGRYSNQPQHF. The CDR3 region has the DNA TGTGCCAGCAGCTCAGTTGGGGGCAGATATAGCAATCAGCCCCAGCATTTT.

The rearrangement uses TRBV27 and TRBJ2-7, with D possibly matching TRBD2 (5 bases). The CDR3 runs to 13 residues. V was cut by 6 bases and J by 2 bases, with 11 bases left in between. Germline CDR1 MNHEY, CDR2 SMNVEV (reference sequence). CDR3 in amino acids: CASRTGRTYEQYF. CDR3 in DNA: TGTGCCAGCAGAACGGGAAGGACCTACGAGCAGTACTTC.

J is TRBJ2-1 and V is TRBV27; the match to TRBD2 covers 7 bases. Germline trimming cut 5 bases from V and 9 bases from J; bases unmatched to any gene: 22. Germline V gene sequence: CDR1 MNHEY, CDR2 SMNVEV (reference sequence). The CDR3 is 18 residues long. This chain's CDR3 is CASSLKPDSGKVRGEQFF. In DNA, the CDR3 is TGTGCCAGCAGTCTTAAGCCCGACAGCGGGAAGGTTAGGGGTGAGCAGTTCTTC.

A few counts support this clone. The chain is built from TRBV11-2 and TRBJ1-2, with D perhaps matching TRBD1 (5 bases). The CDR3 spans 13 residues. CDR1 SGHAT and CDR2 FQNNGV come from the germline V gene. The germline V and J ends were trimmed by 5 bases and 3 bases, with 10 bases remaining between them. The CDR3 loop reads CASSPGTYYGYTF. CDR3 DNA sequence: TGTGCCAGCAGCCCCGGGACGTACTATGGCTACACCTTC.

The chain uses TRBV29-1 and TRBJ2-7; 13 bases are a match to TRBD2. This CDR3 has 15 amino acids. The V and J ends lost 4 bases and 5 bases, in that order; junction bases with no gene match: 8. CDR1 SQVTM and CDR2 ANQGSEA come from the germline V gene. DNA for the CDR3: TGCAGCGTTGGATCCGGGACTAGCGGGATACACGAGCAGTACTTC. It specifies CSVGSGTSGIHEQYF.

The chain couples TRBV9 to TRBJ1-2, with D possibly TRBD1 on 6 matching bases. CDR1 is SGDLS, CDR2 YYNGEE, per germline. V was shortened by 2 bases and J by 1 base, with 12 bases between the two germline ends. The CDR3 consists of 15 residues. The CDR3: CASSVTGASNYGYTF. CDR3 in DNA: TGTGCCAGCAGCGTTACGGGGGCCAGTAACTATGGCTACACCTTC.

The rearrangement links TRBV7-6 to TRBJ2-1; 10 bases map to TRBD1. This CDR3 is 17 amino acids long. Unmatched junction bases numbered 8, after V lost 5 bases and J lost 1 base. CDR1 and CDR2 from the germline V gene are SGHVS and FNYEAQ. CDR3 in amino acids: CASSLRTGGLSYNEQFF. Written as DNA, the CDR3 is TGTGCCAGCAGCCTCCGGACAGGGGGACTTTCCTACAATGAGCAGTTCTTC.

The J gene is TRBJ2-7, the V gene TRBV27; 9 bases are shared with TRBD1. The CDR3 sequence is 15 residues long. Unmatched junction bases numbered 7, after V lost 2 bases and J lost 5 bases. Germline CDR1 and CDR2: MNHEY and SMNVEV (reference sequence). CDR3 region: CASSLMGDRDHEQYF. Written as DNA, the CDR3 is TGTGCCAGCAGTTTAATGGGGGACAGGGATCACGAGCAGTACTTC.

A few counts support this clone. The chain employs TRBV27 and TRBJ2-7; unclear D gene. The ends were cut back, 4 bases at V and 0 bases at J, with 10 bases in the middle. CDR1 and CDR2 from the germline V gene are MNHEY and SMNVEV (reference sequence). The CDR3 is 14 residues long. CDR3 nucleotide sequence: TGTGCCAGCAGTTCTTACATGACCTCCTACGAGCAGTACTTC. It translates to CASSSYMTSYEQYF.

This sequence joins TRBV30 and TRBJ2-5; D remains unclear. TRBJ2-7 matches the DNA end more closely, so the J call is doubtful. The germline gives CDR1 GTSNPN, CDR2 SVGIG (reference sequence). CDR3 length: 14 residues. This chain's CDR3 is CAWSVLRASYEQYF. CDR3 coding DNA: TGTGCCTGGAGTGTTCTAAGGGCTTCCTACGAGCAGTACTTC.

As to this clone: One end of the junction fails to match germline, which may point to a read error. The chain employs TRBV27 and TRBJ2-3, with unresolved D. The CDR3 contains 13 residues. The germline gives CDR1 MNHEY, CDR2 SMNVEV (reference sequence). The CDR3 DNA is TGTGCCAGCAGTTTTCGGAGCAAAGATACGCAGTATTTT. This translates into CASSFRSKDTQYF.

CDR3 sequence reads: CASSLDRGGNYGYTF. In DNA form, the CDR3 reads TGTGCCAGCAGCTTAGACCGGGGGGGTAACTATGGCTACACCTTC. V is TRBV7-8 and J is TRBJ1-2; TRBD1 is a possible D gene (5 bases). The CDR3 consists of 15 residues. Germline values: CDR1 SGHVS, CDR2 FQNEAQ. The V gene lost 1 base and the J gene lost 1 base, with 10 bases spanning the gap. Full variable domain (rest looked up from reference TRBV7-8 and TRBJ1-2): GAGVSQSPRYKVAKRGQDVALRCDPISGHVSLFWYQQALGQGPEFLTYFQNEAQLDKSGLPSDRFFAERPEGSVSTLKIQRTQQEDSAVYLCASSLDRGGNYGYTFGSGTRLTVV.